This T cell receptor beta chain was found in a study of blood T cell repertoires in COVID-19. The CDR3 extends over 14 amino acids. Germline assignment: CDR1 SGHTA and CDR2 FQGNSA. V lost 4 bases and J 4 bases, leaving 13 bases between the germline ends. As processed by the authors: How many nucleated cells were present was estimated from reference gene primer amplification. The repertoire was sequenced with immunoSEQ multiplex PCR; TCRdb's copy has only in-frame clones and lacks some. That table supplies the V and J calls and clone size; D and trimming were determined from the DNA. This sample has over 250,000 clones, with around 88% found just once.

The sequencing sample was made of peripheral blood. The chain employs TRBV7-2 and TRBJ1-2; no firm D call. This TCR derives from a woman aged 70 to 79 with COVID-19, enrolled during active disease. The CDR3 protein is CASSSSGLIYGYTF. CDR3 coding DNA: TGTGCCAGCAGCTCCTCCGGACTGATCTATGGCTACACCTTC.